A single sample gave rise to the 2 T cell receptor beta chains below, sequenced in a study of control samples from healthy donors and cancer patients. Profiling relied on immunoSEQ multiplex PCR, and the TCRdb table lists in-frame clones only, not all of them. This sample contains approximately 190,000 clones. The sequencing input was blood. The receptor set was obtained from a woman in her thirties in good health.

This chain connects TRBV6-2 or TRBV6-3 to TRBJ2-5; D may be TRBD2 (6 bases). Trimming removed 2 bases at V and 2 bases at J, with 9 bases between. The CDR3 runs 14 residues. The germline V gene has CDR1 MNHEY and CDR2 SVGEGT. For the CDR3, the DNA is TGTGCCAGCAGTTACCTCGGGACTCAAGAGACCCAGTACTTC. This encodes CASSYLGTQETQYF.

The chain combines TRBV12-3 or TRBV12-4 with TRBJ2-1, with D unclear. This CDR3 contains 13 residues. Trimming shortened V by 3 bases and J by 7 bases, and 10 bases separated the two germline ends. The CDR3 spells CASSFVWRNEQFF. In nucleotides, the CDR3 is TGTGCCAGCAGTTTTGTCTGGCGAAATGAGCAGTTCTTC.